This T cell receptor (beta chain) was recorded in a study of human T cells and chemical hapten exposure. Study-wide context: Each patch test put 0.01% DPC on the upper back, and results were read at 6 days.

Study-level findings and limits: Expanded TCRs showed more large CDR3 clusters than pre-sensitization or healthy control sets.

TCRdb re-called the RACE reads through MiXCR, storing one row per CDR3 protein. The sample yields a few hundred thousand distinct CDR3 sequences, approximately 5.8% seen once. The CDR3 has 16 residues. Per germline, CDR1 MNHEY and CDR2 SVGEGT. The germline V and J ends were trimmed by 5 bases and 3 bases, with 17 bases remaining between them. Time point reported: pre-sensitization, week 0. Treatment defined: therapeutic diphenylcyclopropenone sensitization with weekly scalp DPC. Donation of samples came from alopecia patients who were 18 to 70 years old and suitable for DPC. Sequencing started from total RNA isolated from unfractionated whole blood. In regard to this clonotype: The antigen remains unidentified.

This sequence joins TRBV6-2 or TRBV6-3 and TRBJ1-5, with a possible D match to TRBD1 (6 bases). The clonotype comes from a woman aged 18-29 years with alopecia areata. Some clones in this sample may be carry-over from other donors' samples. Sequences were derived from whole blood, sampled in connection with sensitization to the hapten diphenylcyclopropenone (DPC). The CDR3: CASSKGTGGHNQPQHF. The CDR3 nucleotides are TGTGCCAGCAGTAAAGGGACGGGGGGCCACAATCAGCCCCAGCATTTT.